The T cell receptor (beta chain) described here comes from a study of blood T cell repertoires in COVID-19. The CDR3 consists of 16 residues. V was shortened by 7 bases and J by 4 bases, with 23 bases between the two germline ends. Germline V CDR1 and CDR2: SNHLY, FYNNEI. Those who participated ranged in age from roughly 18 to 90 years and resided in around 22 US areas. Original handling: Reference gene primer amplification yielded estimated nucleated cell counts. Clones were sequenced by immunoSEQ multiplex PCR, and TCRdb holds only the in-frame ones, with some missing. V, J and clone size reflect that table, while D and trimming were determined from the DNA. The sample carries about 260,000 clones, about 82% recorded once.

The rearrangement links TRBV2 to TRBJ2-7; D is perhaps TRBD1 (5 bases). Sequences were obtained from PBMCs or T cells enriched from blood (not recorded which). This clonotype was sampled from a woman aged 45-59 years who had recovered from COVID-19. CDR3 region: CASMLGLTLLIYEQYF. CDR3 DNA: TGTGCCAGCATGTTGGGGCTGACCCTCTTGATATACGAGCAGTACTTC. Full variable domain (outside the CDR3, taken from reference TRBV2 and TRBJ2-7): EPEVTQTPSHQVTQMGQEVILRCVPISNHLYFYWYRQILGQKVEFLVSFYNNEISEKSEIFDDQFSVERPDGSNFTLKIRSTKLEDSAMYFCASMLGLTLLIYEQYFGPGTRLTVT.